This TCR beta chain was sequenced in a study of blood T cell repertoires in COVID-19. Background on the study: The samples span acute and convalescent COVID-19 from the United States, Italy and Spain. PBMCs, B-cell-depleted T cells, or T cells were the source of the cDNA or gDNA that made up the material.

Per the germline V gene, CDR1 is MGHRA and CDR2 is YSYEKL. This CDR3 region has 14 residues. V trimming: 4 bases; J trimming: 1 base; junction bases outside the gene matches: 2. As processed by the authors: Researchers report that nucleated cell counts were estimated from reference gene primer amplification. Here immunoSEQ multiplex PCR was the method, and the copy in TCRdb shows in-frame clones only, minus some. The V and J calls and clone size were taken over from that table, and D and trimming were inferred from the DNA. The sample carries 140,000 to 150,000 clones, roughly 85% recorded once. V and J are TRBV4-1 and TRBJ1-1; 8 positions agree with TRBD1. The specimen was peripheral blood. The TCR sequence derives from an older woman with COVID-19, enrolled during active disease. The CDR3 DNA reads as TGCGCCAGCAGCCGCGACAGGGGGAACACTGAAGCTTTCTTT. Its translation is CASSRDRGNTEAFF.